This TCR beta chain comes out of a study of regulatory T cells in long-lasting Graves disease (dated by TCRdb to 2020 to 2022). Study-wide context: Newly diagnosed Graves' disease patients had taken antithyroid drugs for less than 3 months. Patients with persistent Graves' disease were compared with patients with newly diagnosed Graves' disease using TCR sequencing and RNA sequencing of peripheral blood. The study took place in China and was registered as a clinical trial. A total of about 33 samples underwent TCR sequencing, from about 13 patients with persistent Graves' disease and approximately 20 patients with newly diagnosed Graves' disease.

Interpreted using the paper, the time point label stands for: newly diagnosed GD, antithyroid drugs for less than 3 months. RNA was extracted from PBMCs in TRIzol for both TCR sequencing and RNA sequencing. The diagnosis of Graves' disease was made according to American Thyroid Association guidelines. Recruitment of patients was carried out at an endocrinology department in Xi'an, China. Each patient gave approximately 9.7 milliliters of peripheral blood, collected in an EDTA anticoagulant tube. Ficoll Paque Plus density gradient separation was used to isolate PBMCs, and no further T cell sorting was performed. An Agilent 2100 Bioanalyzer and agarose gel were used to assess RNA quality, and a NanoDrop 2000 was used to measure RNA concentration. Libraries came from multiplex PCR. These reads were obtained on an Illumina HiSeq 4000. TCR beta libraries were built with iRepertoire HTBI primers and Arm-PCR amplification of CDR3 regions. Before sequencing, the PCR products went through gel purification. The paper's data handling went like this. A total of 62 TRBV and 14 TRBJ segments were identified across samples and were used for gene usage analysis of CDR3 amino acid clonotypes. COPE and FqMerger were used to merge the filtered high-quality paired reads into contigs. BLAST was used to align contigs to the IMGT TRBV, TRBD and TRBJ reference genes, and CDR3 was defined following IMGT. Any clonotype with a frequency above 0.1% was counted as a highly expanded clone. Repertoire diversity was measured by Shannon entropy, and V-J evenness by the Gini coefficient. A clonotype found in more than one individual was treated as public. The raw public data were reprocessed by TCRdb itself: fastp quality trimming at Q25, MiXCR clonotype calling, in-frame beta chains only. Each entry is one CDR3 protein sequence, shown with its most common DNA and genes. It is TCRdb's table, rather than the study itself, that gives the V and J calls and clone size. This sample lists 510,000 or so distinct CDR3 sequences; about 12% were detected once. Of the sample, more than 8% falls within the top ten clones.

Here is what the overall study found, with its caveats: Patients with persistent disease shared more public clonotypes (about 2,900) than newly diagnosed patients did (around 930). Persistent Graves' disease patients showed lower TCR Shannon entropy and fewer highly expanded clones than newly diagnosed patients, suggesting clonal expansion. Only peripheral blood was studied, because thyroid tissue, the primary lesion, was inaccessible. Only the TCR beta chain was sequenced and analyzed. The authors acknowledged the small sample size as a limitation that may reduce accuracy. Persistent disease showed preferential use of TRBV28, TRBJ1-2 and TRBJ2-5, whereas newly diagnosed disease favored TRBV20-1 and TRBJ2-1.

The germline V gene specifies SGHTA as CDR1 and FQGNSA as CDR2. From cysteine to phenylalanine, the CDR3 is 12 amino acids long. CDR3 DNA is the only sequence kept; it has 36 bases, read in frame from the first base. V is pared back by 4 bases and J by 8 bases, with 9 bases lying between the germline termini. This clonotype was picked up many times. Its antigen is currently not known. No clone much larger than this one lies a single base away; base qualities are absent. These data were also filed under a second study, of T cells in Graves' hyperthyroidism and ophthalmopathy. As the second paper documents: A patient counted as having stable Graves' hyperthyroidism if no progression to ophthalmopathy occurred over 18 months of follow-up. Hyperthyroidism patients were newly diagnosed, had a disease duration of under 2 months, and were aged 18 to 65 years. Exclusion was applied to patients with uncontrolled infections, other autoimmune diseases, pregnancy or lactation. Diagnoses were established on the basis of clinical symptoms, serum thyroxine and TRAb, thyroid ultrasound, and orbital computed tomography. The TCR CDR3 was subjected to a first round of RT-PCR using the HTBI primer set and the Qiagen OneStep RT-PCR kit. Blood samples also contained most of the expanded thyroid clonotypes (frequency above 0.001), which suggests that blood repertoires may reflect thyroid immune responses. Ophthalmopathy was separated from stable hyperthyroidism by a 13 V-J signature model, with 87.88% sensitivity and about 81% specificity obtained in cross-validation and 80%/75% obtained in testing. During validation, the model predicted progression to ophthalmopathy a median of approximately six months ahead of onset, with around 70% sensitivity and less than 85% specificity. To identify distinguishing TCR V-J signatures, a discovery cohort of around 100 patients was used, comprising some 43 with Graves' ophthalmopathy and about 59 with stable Graves' hyperthyroidism. Prospective prediction of ophthalmopathy was tested in an independent validation cohort consisting of fewer than 20 hyperthyroidism patients and approximately 16 patients who later progressed to ophthalmopathy. The approximately 98 discovery patients were randomly divided into training and test sets at a 7:3 ratio. Thyroid tissue and blood T-cell repertoires from several Graves' hyperthyroidism patients were also compared in the study. After sampling, hyperthyroidism patients received methimazole starting at 30 mg daily, and ophthalmopathy patients received high-dose intravenous methylprednisolone. Libraries were constructed in a second round of multiplex PCR, after which size selection and purification were carried out. Paired-end sequencing of the libraries was performed with 100 bp reads on an Illumina HiSeq2000. SOAPnuke was used to process the raw data, removing reads that contained adapters or uncalled bases, had a mean Phred below 15, or lacked an exact match to the constant primer or identifier. COPE v1.2.5 was used to merge the high-quality paired reads, and each unique nucleotide sequence was defined as a clonotype. MiTCR v1.1 was used to align clonotypes to the IMGT TRBV, TRBD and TRBJ reference segments. The analysis was restricted to V-J combinations with a frequency above 0.0001, which together covered roughly 99% of the repertoires. The TCS score was defined as F50 (clonal expansion) divided by E x V (chaos), with BLOSUM62-based TCRdist calculated between CDR3 peptides within each V-J. Welch's t-statistics and random forest reduced roughly 540 V-J features to 10 to 15, which were used in a naive Bayes classifier (R e1071). Sample size was not statistically predetermined, and blinding of investigators to group allocation was not performed. The paper describes TCR Vbeta CDR3 sequencing of about 140 peripheral blood samples, made up of 43 ophthalmopathy patients, roughly 75 hyperthyroidism patients and approximately 17 progressor patients.

Sequencing was performed on peripheral blood mononuclear cells (PBMCs), taken at new diagnosis, from a patient treated with antithyroid drugs. The sequence links TRBV7-2 to TRBJ2-1, with the D gene not clear enough to name. This sequence originates from a woman aged 25 to 45 with Graves disease. Donor details come from another sample of the same person, matched by shared clones. CDR3 loop: CASSWVSDEQFF. The sequenced DNA: TGTGCCAGCAGCTGGGTCTCCGATGAGCAGTTCTTC.